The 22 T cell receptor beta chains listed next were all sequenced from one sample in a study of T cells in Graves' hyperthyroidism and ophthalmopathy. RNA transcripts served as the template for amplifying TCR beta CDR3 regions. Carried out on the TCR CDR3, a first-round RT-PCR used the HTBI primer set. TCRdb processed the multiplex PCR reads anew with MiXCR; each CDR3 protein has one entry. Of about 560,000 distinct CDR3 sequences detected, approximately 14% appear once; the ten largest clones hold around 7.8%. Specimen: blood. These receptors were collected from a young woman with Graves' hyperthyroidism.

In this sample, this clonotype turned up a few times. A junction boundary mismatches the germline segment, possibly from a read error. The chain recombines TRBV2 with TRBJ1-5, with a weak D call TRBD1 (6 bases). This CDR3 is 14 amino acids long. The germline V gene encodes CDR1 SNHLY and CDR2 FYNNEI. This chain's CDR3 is CPSTRTDSNQPQHF. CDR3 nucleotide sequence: TGTCCCAGCACTCGGACAGATAGCAATCAGCCCCAGCATTTT.

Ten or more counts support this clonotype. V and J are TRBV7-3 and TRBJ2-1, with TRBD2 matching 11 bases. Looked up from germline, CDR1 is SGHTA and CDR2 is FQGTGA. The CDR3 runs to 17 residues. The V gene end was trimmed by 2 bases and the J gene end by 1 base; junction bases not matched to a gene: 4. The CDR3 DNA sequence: TGTGCCAGCAGCTTACTAGCGGGAGGAGATTCCTACAATGAGCAGTTCTTC. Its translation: CASSLLAGGDSYNEQFF.

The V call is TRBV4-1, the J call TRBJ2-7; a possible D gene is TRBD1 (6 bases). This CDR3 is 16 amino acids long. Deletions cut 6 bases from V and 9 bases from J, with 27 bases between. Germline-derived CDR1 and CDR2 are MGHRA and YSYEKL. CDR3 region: CASSSWRTGTKNGQYF. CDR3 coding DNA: TGCGCCAGCAGTTCTTGGCGAACAGGGACAAAAAACGGGCAGTACTTC.

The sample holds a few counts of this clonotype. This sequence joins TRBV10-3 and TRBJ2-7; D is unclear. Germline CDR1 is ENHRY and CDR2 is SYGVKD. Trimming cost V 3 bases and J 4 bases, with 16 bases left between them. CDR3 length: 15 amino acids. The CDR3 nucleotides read TGTGCCATCAGTGAATCCTCAGGATGGGATTACGAGCAGTACTTC. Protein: CAISESSGWDYEQYF.

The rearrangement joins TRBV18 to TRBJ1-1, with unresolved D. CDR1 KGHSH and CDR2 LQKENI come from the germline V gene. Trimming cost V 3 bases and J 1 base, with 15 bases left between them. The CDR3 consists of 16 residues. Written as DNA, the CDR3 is TGTGCCAGCTCACCCCTCATAGACGGCCGGAACACTGAAGCTTTCTTT. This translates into CASSPLIDGRNTEAFF. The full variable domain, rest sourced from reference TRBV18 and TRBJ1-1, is NAGVMQNPRHLVRRRGQEARLRCSPMKGHSHVYWYRQLPEEGLKFMVYLQKENIIDESGMPKERFSAEFPKEGPSILRIQQVVRGDSAAYFCASSPLIDGRNTEAFFGQGTRLTVV.

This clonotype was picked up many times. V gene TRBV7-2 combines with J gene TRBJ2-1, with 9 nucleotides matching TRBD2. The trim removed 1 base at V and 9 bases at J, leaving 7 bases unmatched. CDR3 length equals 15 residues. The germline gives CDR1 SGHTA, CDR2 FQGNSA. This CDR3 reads CASSLGLAASAEQFF. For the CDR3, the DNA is TGTGCCAGCAGCTTAGGACTAGCGGCGTCGGCTGAGCAGTTCTTC.

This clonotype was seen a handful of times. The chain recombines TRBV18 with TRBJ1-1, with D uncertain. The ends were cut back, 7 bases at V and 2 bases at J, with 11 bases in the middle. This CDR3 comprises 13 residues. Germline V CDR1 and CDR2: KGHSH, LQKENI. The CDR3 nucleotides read TGTGCCAGCTTCTCAGGCCTCAACACTGAAGCTTTCTTT. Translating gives CASFSGLNTEAFF.

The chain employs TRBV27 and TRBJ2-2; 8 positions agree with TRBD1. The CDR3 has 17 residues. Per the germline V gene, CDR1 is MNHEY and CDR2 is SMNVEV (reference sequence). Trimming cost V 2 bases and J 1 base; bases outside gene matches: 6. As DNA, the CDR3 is TGTGCCAGCAGTTTAAGTGGCAGGGGGCTGAACACCGGGGAGCTGTTTTTT. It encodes CASSLSGRGLNTGELFF.

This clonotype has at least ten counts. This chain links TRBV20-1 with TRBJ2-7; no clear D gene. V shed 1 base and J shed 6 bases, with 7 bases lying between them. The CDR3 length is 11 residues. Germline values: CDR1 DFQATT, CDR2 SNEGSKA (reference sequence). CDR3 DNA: TGCAGTGCTAGAGTGGCAACCGAGCAGTACTTC. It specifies CSARVATEQYF.

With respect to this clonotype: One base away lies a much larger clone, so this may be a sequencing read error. CDR3: CASRLTGGEQFF. CDR3 sequence (DNA): TGTGCCAGCAGATTGACAGGGGGCGAGCAGTTCTTC. V gene TRBV6-4 combines with J gene TRBJ2-1, with 10 bases matching TRBD1. V lost 6 bases and J lost 10; bases outside the gene matches: 3. The germline CDR1 and CDR2 sequences are MRHNA and SNTAGT. The CDR3 runs to 12 residues.

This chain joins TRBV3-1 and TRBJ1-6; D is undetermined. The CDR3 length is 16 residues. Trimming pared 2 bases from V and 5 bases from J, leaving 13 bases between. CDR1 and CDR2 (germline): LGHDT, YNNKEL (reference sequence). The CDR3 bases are TGTGCCAGCAGCCAAAGACCCCCTAATGATAATTCACCCCTCCACTTT. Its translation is CASSQRPPNDNSPLHF.

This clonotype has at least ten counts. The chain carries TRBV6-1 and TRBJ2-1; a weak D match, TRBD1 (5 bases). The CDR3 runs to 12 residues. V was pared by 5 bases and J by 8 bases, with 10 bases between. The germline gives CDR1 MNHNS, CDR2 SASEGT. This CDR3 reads CASSYGAYEQFF. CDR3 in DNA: TGTGCCAGCAGTTATGGGGCGTATGAGCAGTTCTTC.

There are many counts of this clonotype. The CDR3: CASSLEREQGEQYF. The CDR3 DNA sequence: TGTGCCAGCAGCCTCGAGCGGGAGCAAGGCGAGCAGTACTTC. The chain recombines TRBV7-3 with TRBJ2-7, with 8 positions matching TRBD2. V lost 5 bases, J lost 6 bases, and 9 bases stayed unmatched. The germline V gene has CDR1 SGHTA and CDR2 FQGTGA. The CDR3 is 14 residues long. The full variable domain, completed using reference TRBV7-3 and TRBJ2-7, is GAGVSQTPSNKVTEKGKYVELRCDPISGHTALYWYRQSLGQGPEFLIYFQGTGAADDSGLPNDRFFAVRPEGSVSTLKIQRTERGDSAVYLCASSLEREQGEQYFGPGTRLTVT.

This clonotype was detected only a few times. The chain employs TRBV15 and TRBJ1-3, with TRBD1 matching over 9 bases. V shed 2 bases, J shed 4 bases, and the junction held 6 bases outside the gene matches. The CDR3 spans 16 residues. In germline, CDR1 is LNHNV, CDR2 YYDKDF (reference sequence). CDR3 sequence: CATSRTTGGPGNTIYF. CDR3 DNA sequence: TGTGCCACCAGCAGAACGACAGGGGGTCCCGGAAACACCATATATTTT.

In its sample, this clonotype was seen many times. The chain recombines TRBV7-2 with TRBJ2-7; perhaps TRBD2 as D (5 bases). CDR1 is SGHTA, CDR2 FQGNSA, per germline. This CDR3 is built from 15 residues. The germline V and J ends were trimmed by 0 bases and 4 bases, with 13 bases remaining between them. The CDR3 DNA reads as TGTGCCAGCAGCTTAGCGGGAGTGGCTCTGTACGAGCAGTACTTC. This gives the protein CASSLAGVALYEQYF.

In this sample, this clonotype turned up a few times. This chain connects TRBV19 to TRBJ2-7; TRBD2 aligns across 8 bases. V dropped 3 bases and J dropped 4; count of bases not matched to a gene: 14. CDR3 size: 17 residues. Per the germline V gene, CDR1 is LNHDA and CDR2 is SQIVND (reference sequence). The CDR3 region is CASSMGTAGVGVYEQYF. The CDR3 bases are TGTGCCAGTAGTATGGGAACAGCGGGAGTGGGGGTTTACGAGCAGTACTTC. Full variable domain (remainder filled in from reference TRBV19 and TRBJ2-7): DGGITQSPKYLFRKEGQNVTLSCEQNLNHDAMYWYRQDPGQGLRLIYYSQIVNDFQKGDIAEGYSVSREKKESFPLTVTSAQKNPTAFYLCASSMGTAGVGVYEQYFGPGTRLTVT.

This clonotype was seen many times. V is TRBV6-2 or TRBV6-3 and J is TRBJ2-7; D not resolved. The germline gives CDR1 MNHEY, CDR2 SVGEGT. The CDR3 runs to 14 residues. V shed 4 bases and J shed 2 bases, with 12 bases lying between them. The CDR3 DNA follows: TGTGCCAGCAGTTCGTCCCCGGCCGCCTACGAGCAGTACTTC. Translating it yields CASSSSPAAYEQYF.

Written as DNA, the CDR3 is TGTGCCTGGCAACGTGGACTAGCGGGAGCCCATGAGCAGTTCTTC. Its protein product is CAWQRGLAGAHEQFF. The gene calls are TRBV30 and TRBJ2-1; TRBD2 agrees at 13 bases. The germline V gene has CDR1 GTSNPN and CDR2 SVGIG (reference sequence). CDR3 length equals 15 residues. The junction had 9 bases not matched to a gene; V was cut back by 5 bases and J by 8 bases.

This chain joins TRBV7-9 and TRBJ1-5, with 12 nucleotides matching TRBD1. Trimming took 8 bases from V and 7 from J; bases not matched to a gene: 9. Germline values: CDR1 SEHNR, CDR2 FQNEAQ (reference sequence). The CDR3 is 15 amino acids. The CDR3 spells CASRWGTGGWQPQHF. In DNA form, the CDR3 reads TGTGCCAGCCGATGGGGGACAGGGGGCTGGCAGCCCCAGCATTTT.

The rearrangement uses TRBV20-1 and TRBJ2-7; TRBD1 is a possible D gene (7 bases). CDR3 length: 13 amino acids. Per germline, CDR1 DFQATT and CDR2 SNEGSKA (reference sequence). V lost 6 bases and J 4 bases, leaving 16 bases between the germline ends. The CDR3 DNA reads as TGCAGTGCCACTACAGGGGCGGGATACGAGCAGTACTTC. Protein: CSATTGAGYEQYF.

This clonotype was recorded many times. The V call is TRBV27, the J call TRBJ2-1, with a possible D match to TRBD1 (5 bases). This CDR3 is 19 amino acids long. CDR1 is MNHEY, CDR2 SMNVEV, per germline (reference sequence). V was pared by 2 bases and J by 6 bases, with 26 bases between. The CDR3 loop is CASSLRVTYGPDTPNEQFF. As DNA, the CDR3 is TGTGCCAGCAGTTTACGTGTAACCTACGGGCCGGACACTCCCAATGAGCAGTTCTTC.

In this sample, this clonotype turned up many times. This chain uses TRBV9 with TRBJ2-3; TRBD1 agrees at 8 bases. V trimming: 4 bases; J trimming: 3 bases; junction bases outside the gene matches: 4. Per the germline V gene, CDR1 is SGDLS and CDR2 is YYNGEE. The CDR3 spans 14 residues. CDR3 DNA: TGTGCCAGCAGCCCGGGACAGGTTACAGATACGCAGTATTTT. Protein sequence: CASSPGQVTDTQYF.